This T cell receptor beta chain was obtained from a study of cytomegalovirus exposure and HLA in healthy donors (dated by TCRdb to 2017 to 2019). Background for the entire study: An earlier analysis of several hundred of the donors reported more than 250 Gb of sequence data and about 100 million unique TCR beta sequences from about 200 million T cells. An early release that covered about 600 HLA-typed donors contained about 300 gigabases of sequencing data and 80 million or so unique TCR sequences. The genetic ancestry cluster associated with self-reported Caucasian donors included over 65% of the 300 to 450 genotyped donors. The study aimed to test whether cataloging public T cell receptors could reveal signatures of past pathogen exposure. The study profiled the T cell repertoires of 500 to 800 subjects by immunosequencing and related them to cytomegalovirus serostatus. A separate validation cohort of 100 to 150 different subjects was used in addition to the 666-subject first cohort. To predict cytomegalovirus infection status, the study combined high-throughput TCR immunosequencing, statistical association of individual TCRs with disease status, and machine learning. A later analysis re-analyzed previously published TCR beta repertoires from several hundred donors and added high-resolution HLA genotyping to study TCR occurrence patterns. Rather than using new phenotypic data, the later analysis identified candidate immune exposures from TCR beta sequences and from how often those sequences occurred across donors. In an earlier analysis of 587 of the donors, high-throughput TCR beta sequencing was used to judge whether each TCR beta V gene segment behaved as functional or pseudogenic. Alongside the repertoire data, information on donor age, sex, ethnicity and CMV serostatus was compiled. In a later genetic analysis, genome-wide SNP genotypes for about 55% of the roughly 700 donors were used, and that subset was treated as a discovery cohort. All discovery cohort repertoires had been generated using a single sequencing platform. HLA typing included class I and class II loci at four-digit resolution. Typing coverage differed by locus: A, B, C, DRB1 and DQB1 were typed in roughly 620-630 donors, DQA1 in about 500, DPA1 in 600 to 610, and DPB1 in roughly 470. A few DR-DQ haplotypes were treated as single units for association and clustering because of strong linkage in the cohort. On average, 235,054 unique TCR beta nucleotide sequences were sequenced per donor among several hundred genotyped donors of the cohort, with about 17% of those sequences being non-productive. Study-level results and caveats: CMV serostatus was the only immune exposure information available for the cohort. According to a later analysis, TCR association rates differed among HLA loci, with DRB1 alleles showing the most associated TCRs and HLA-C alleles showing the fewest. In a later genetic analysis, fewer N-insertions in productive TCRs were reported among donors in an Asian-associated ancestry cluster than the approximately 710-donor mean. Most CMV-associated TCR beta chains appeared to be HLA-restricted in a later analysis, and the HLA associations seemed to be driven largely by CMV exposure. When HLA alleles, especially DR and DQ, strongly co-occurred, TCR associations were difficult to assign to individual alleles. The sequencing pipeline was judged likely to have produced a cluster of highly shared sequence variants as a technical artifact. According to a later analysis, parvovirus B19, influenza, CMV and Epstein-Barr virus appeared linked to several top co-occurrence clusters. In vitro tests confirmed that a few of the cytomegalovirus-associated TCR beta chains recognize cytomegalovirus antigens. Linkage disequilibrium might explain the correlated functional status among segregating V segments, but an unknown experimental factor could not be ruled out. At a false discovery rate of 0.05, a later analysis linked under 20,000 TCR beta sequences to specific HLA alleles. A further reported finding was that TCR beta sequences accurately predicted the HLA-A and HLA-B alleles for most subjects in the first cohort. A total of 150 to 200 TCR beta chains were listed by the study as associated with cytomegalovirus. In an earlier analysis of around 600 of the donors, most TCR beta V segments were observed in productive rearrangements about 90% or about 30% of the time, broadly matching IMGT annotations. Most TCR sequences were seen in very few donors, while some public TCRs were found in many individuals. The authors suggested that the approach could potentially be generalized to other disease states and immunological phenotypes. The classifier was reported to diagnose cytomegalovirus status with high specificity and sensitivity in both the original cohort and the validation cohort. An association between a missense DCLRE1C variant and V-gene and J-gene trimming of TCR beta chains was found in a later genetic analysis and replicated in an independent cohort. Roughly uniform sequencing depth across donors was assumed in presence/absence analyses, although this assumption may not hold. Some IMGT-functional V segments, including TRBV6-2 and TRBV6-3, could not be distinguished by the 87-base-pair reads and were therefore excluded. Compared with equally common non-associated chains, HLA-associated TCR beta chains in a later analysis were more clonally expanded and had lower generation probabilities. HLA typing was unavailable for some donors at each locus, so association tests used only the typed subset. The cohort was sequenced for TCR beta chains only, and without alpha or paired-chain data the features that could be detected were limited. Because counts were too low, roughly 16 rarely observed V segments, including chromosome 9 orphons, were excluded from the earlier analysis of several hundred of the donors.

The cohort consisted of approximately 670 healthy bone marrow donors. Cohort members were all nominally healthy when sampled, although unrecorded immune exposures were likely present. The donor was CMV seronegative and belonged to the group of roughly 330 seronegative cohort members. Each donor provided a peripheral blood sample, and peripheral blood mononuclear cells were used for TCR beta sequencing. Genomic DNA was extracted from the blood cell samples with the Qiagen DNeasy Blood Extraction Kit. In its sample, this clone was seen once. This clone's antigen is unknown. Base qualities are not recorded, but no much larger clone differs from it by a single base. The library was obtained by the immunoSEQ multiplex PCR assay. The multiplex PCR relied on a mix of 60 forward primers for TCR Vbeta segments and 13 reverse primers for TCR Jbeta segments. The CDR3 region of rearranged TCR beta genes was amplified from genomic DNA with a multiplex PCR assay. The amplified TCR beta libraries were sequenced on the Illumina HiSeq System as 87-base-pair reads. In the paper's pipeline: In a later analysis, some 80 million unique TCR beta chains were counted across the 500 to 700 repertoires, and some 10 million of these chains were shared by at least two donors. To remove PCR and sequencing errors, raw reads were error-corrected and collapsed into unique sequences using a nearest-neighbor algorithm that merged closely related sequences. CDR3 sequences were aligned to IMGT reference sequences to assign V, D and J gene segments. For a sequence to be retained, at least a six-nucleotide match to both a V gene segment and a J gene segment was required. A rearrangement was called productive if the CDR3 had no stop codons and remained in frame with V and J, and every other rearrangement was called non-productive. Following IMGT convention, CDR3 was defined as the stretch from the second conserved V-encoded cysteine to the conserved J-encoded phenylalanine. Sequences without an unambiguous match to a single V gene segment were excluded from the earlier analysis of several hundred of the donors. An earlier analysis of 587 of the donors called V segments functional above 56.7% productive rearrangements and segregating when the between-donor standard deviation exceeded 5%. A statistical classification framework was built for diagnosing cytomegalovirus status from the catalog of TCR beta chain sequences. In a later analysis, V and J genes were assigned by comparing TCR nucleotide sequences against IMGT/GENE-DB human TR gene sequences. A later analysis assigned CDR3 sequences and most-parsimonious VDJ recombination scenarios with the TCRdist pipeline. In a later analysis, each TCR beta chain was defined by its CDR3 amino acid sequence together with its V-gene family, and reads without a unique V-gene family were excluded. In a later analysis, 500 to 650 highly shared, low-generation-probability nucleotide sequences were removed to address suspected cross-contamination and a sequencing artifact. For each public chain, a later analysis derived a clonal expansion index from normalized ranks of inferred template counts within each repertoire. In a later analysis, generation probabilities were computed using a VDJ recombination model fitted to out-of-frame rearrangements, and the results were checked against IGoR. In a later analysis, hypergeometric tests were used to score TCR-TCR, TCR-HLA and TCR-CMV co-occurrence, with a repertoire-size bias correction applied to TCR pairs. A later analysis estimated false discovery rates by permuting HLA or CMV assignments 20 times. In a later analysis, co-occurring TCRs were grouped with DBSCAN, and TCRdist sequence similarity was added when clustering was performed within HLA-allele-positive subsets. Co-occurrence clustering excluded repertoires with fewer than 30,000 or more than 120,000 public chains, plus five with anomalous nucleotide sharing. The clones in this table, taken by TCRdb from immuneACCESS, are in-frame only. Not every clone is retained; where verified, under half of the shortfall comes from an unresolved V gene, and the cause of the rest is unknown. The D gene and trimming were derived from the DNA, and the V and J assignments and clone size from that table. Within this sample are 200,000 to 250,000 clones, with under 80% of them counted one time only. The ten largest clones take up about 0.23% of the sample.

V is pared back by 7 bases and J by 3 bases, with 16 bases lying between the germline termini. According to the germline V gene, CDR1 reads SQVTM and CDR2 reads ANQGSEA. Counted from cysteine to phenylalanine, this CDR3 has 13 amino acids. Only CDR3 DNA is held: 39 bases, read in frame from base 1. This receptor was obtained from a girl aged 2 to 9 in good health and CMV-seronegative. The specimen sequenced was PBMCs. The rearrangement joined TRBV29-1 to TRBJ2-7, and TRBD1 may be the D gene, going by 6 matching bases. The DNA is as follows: TGCAGCGCTTTAGGACAGAACAGCTACGAGCAGTACTTC. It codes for CSALGQNSYEQYF.